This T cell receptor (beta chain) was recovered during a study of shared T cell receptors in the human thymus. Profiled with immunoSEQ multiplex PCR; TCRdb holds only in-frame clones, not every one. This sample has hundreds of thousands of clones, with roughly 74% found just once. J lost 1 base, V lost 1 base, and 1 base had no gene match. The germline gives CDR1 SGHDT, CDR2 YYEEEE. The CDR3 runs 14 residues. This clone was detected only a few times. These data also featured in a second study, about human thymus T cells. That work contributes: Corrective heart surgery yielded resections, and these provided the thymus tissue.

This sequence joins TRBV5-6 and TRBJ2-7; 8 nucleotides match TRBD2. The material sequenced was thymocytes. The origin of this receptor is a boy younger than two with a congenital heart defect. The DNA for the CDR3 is TGTGCCAGCAGCTTGTGCGGGGGGTCCTACGAGCAGTACTTC. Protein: CASSLCGGSYEQYF.